This T cell receptor beta chain stems from a study of regulatory T cells in long-lasting Graves disease. Findings and caveats of the study: Persistent Graves' patients showed less TCR diversity than newly diagnosed ones. The study found TRBV28, TRBJ1-2 and TRBJ2-5 favored in persistent disease.

Documented time point: persistent/refractory GD, antithyroid drugs over 5 years with positive TRAb. Following extraction of RNA from PBMCs, that RNA was used to make the TCR library. A roughly 9-milliliter sample of peripheral blood was drawn into EDTA tubes. CDR3-region Arm-PCR and iRepertoire HTBI primers produced the TCR beta libraries. From the multiplex PCR reads, TCRdb called clonotypes with MiXCR, one entry per CDR3 protein. The sample carries around 460,000 distinct CDR3 sequences, roughly 23% recorded once. V lost 7 bases and J lost 2; bases outside the gene matches: 2. This CDR3 contains 15 residues. CDR1 and CDR2 (germline): MDHEN, SYDVKM. With respect to this clonotype: Its specificity is unknown.

The chain employs TRBV28 and TRBJ2-2; TRBD2 agrees at 12 bases. The sequence came from a female donor with Graves disease. The sequences come from peripheral blood mononuclear cells (PBMCs), collected when the disease was refractory, from a patient treated with antithyroid drugs. DNA for the CDR3: TGTGCCAGCAAACTAGCGGGGGGAAACACCGGGGAGCTGTTTTTT. It codes for CASKLAGGNTGELFF.